Listed below are T cell receptor beta chains from one sample, sequenced in a study of beta chain features in type 1 diabetes. Assay used: immunoSEQ multiplex PCR; TCRdb lists only in-frame clones, some missing. Of under 300,000 clones detected, 8% appear once; the ten largest clones hold 0.9% to 1.2%. Sequenced input: central memory CD4+ T cells from blood. The origin of the receptors is a young woman in good health. The CDR3 runs from the conserved cysteine through the conserved F or W. The D gene is left open where the match is weak. Clone sizes are given selectively: once, few, many, or a class where the clone is expanded.

d_call: .; j_call: TRBJ2-5; v_call: TRBV7-2; clone_size: many; cdr3_aa: CASSYQETQYF; cdr3_nt: TGTGCCAGCAGCTATCAAGAGACCCAGTACTTC
d_call: .; j_call: TRBJ1-1; v_call: TRBV29-1; clone_size: few; cdr3_aa: CSVDLRGSSEAFF; cdr3_nt: TGCAGCGTTGATTTGCGAGGGTCGTCTGAAGCTTTCTTT
d_call: TRBD1; j_call: TRBJ1-1; v_call: TRBV7-2; clone_size: .; cdr3_aa: CASSWTGPFYEAFF; cdr3_nt: TGTGCCAGCAGCTGGACAGGGCCTTTCTATGAAGCTTTCTTT
d_call: .; j_call: TRBJ1-1; v_call: TRBV7-3; clone_size: .; cdr3_aa: CASSLTGFKTEAFF; cdr3_nt: TGTGCCAGCAGCTTGACAGGATTCAAGACTGAAGCTTTCTTT
d_call: .; j_call: TRBJ2-5; v_call: TRBV18; clone_size: .; cdr3_aa: CASSPGPGQETQYF; cdr3_nt: TGTGCCAGCTCGCCGGGACCGGGACAAGAGACCCAGTACTTC
d_call: .; j_call: TRBJ2-4; v_call: TRBV9; clone_size: few; cdr3_aa: CASSVGLGVNIQYF; cdr3_nt: TGTGCCAGCAGCGTAGGGTTAGGTGTAAACATTCAGTACTTC
d_call: TRBD1; j_call: TRBJ1-5; v_call: TRBV5-6; clone_size: .; cdr3_aa: CASSRTGTGGIFGNQPQHF; cdr3_nt: TGTGCCAGCAGCCGCACCGGGACAGGGGGAATATTTGGCAATCAGCCCCAGCATTTT
d_call: .; j_call: TRBJ2-1; v_call: TRBV7-9; clone_size: few; cdr3_aa: CASSSRLLF; cdr3_nt: TGTGCCAGCAGCTCCCGACTCCTCTTC
d_call: .; j_call: TRBJ2-5; v_call: TRBV7-9; clone_size: .; cdr3_aa: CASSLYPSRETQYF; cdr3_nt: TGTGCCAGCAGCTTATACCCCAGCCGAGAGACCCAGTACTTC
d_call: .; j_call: TRBJ2-5; v_call: TRBV5-1; clone_size: few; cdr3_aa: CASSLLGVTETQYF; cdr3_nt: TGCGCCAGCAGCTTGTTAGGGGTGACGGAGACCCAGTACTTC
d_call: .; j_call: TRBJ2-3; v_call: TRBV5-8; clone_size: .; cdr3_aa: CASGPLIRSTDTQYF; cdr3_nt: TGTGCCAGCGGTCCGTTAATCCGTAGCACAGATACGCAGTATTTT
d_call: .; j_call: TRBJ2-7; v_call: TRBV9; clone_size: many; cdr3_aa: CASPSSKWDGNLYEQYF; cdr3_nt: TGTGCCAGCCCTTCGAGCAAATGGGACGGAAACCTCTACGAGCAGTACTTC
d_call: TRBD2; j_call: TRBJ2-1; v_call: TRBV11-2; clone_size: .; cdr3_aa: CASSFSGGNSGTYNEQFF; cdr3_nt: TGTGCCAGCAGCTTCTCCGGAGGGAATAGCGGGACGTACAATGAGCAGTTCTTC
d_call: TRBD2; j_call: TRBJ2-3; v_call: TRBV7-2; clone_size: .; cdr3_aa: CASSPSGTTDTQYF; cdr3_nt: TGTGCCAGCAGTCCTAGCGGGACCACAGATACGCAGTATTTT
d_call: TRBD1; j_call: TRBJ1-5; v_call: TRBV7-2; clone_size: .; cdr3_aa: CASSTWDSPRTNQPQHF; cdr3_nt: TGTGCCAGCAGCACGTGGGACAGTCCAAGGACCAATCAGCCCCAGCATTTT
d_call: .; j_call: TRBJ1-1; v_call: TRBV7-6; clone_size: .; cdr3_aa: CASSFQGPSEAFF; cdr3_nt: TGTGCCAGCAGCTTCCAGGGTCCATCTGAAGCTTTCTTT
d_call: .; j_call: TRBJ1-2; v_call: TRBV5-1; clone_size: .; cdr3_aa: CASSRDGPYGYTF; cdr3_nt: TGCGCCAGCAGCAGGGACGGTCCCTATGGTTACACCTTC
d_call: .; j_call: TRBJ1-1; v_call: TRBV20-1; clone_size: .; cdr3_aa: CSAKGAAEAFF; cdr3_nt: TGCAGTGCCAAAGGGGCCGCTGAAGCTTTCTTT
d_call: .; j_call: TRBJ2-7; v_call: TRBV7-3; clone_size: few; cdr3_aa: CASSLYPQGAYEQYF; cdr3_nt: TGTGCCAGCAGCTTATACCCACAGGGAGCCTACGAGCAGTACTTC
d_call: TRBD2; j_call: TRBJ2-3; v_call: TRBV11-1; clone_size: .; cdr3_aa: CASSSLAGGSGTQYF; cdr3_nt: TGTGCCAGCAGCTCATTAGCGGGGGGCAGTGGTACGCAGTATTTT
d_call: .; j_call: TRBJ2-1; v_call: TRBV5-6; clone_size: .; cdr3_aa: CASSETGRKYNEQFF; cdr3_nt: TGTGCCAGCAGCGAGACTGGAAGGAAATACAATGAGCAGTTCTTC
d_call: .; j_call: TRBJ2-5; v_call: TRBV10-1; clone_size: few; cdr3_aa: CAGETQYF; cdr3_nt: TGCGCCGGCGAGACCCAGTACTTC
d_call: .; j_call: TRBJ2-5; v_call: TRBV5-1; clone_size: .; cdr3_aa: CASSLGGTQETQYF; cdr3_nt: TGCGCCAGCAGCTTGGGGGGCACCCAAGAAACCCAGTACTTC
d_call: .; j_call: TRBJ2-2; v_call: TRBV6-6; clone_size: once; cdr3_aa: CSGRGSNTGELFF; cdr3_nt: TGCTCCGGGCGAGGAAGTAACACCGGGGAGCTGTTTTTT
d_call: .; j_call: TRBJ2-3; v_call: TRBV2; clone_size: .; cdr3_aa: CASSSRTGLDTDTQYF; cdr3_nt: TGTGCCAGCAGTAGCCGGACGGGCTTGGACACAGATACGCAGTATTTT
d_call: .; j_call: TRBJ2-7; v_call: TRBV25-1; clone_size: many; cdr3_aa: CASSDRKGPYEQYF; cdr3_nt: TGTGCCAGCAGTGATCGAAAGGGTCCCTACGAGCAGTACTTC
d_call: .; j_call: TRBJ2-3; v_call: TRBV7-9; clone_size: few; cdr3_aa: CASSLGGLGTDTQYF; cdr3_nt: TGTGCCAGCAGCTTGGGGGGATTGGGCACAGATACGCAGTATTTT
d_call: .; j_call: TRBJ2-2; v_call: TRBV6-5; clone_size: few; cdr3_aa: CASSTRRYTGELFF; cdr3_nt: TGTGCCAGCAGTACCCGGCGATATACCGGGGAGCTGTTTTTT
d_call: .; j_call: TRBJ1-4; v_call: TRBV7-9; clone_size: few; cdr3_aa: CASSRDTTNEKLFF; cdr3_nt: TGTGCCAGCTCCAGGGATACAACTAATGAAAAACTGTTTTTT
d_call: TRBD2; j_call: TRBJ2-1; v_call: TRBV7-2; clone_size: .; cdr3_aa: CASSSGLAGGQEQFF; cdr3_nt: TGTGCCAGCAGCTCGGGACTAGCGGGGGGGCAAGAGCAGTTCTTC
d_call: .; j_call: TRBJ2-2; v_call: TRBV5-4; clone_size: .; cdr3_aa: CASSAPGGANTGELFF; cdr3_nt: TGTGCCAGCAGCGCCCCTGGCGGGGCGAACACCGGGGAGCTGTTTTTT
d_call: TRBD1; j_call: TRBJ1-5; v_call: TRBV7-9; clone_size: many; cdr3_aa: CASSFDRGGQPQHF; cdr3_nt: TGTGCCAGCAGCTTTGACAGGGGCGGTCAGCCCCAGCATTTT
d_call: TRBD1; j_call: TRBJ2-2; v_call: TRBV7-3; clone_size: .; cdr3_aa: CASSRTGNTGELFF; cdr3_nt: TGTGCCAGCAGCCGGACAGGGAACACCGGGGAGCTGTTTTTT
d_call: .; j_call: TRBJ1-5; v_call: TRBV30; clone_size: few; cdr3_aa: CAWSVRGTSNQPQHF; cdr3_nt: TGTGCCTGGAGTGTGCGGGGAACGAGCAATCAGCCCCAGCATTTT
d_call: TRBD1; j_call: TRBJ1-2; v_call: TRBV27; clone_size: .; cdr3_aa: CASSLTPWDRGYGYTF; cdr3_nt: TGTGCCAGCAGTTTAACCCCCTGGGACAGGGGATATGGCTACACCTTC
d_call: .; j_call: TRBJ2-3; v_call: TRBV7-8; clone_size: .; cdr3_aa: CASSSSRLSDTQYF; cdr3_nt: TGTGCCAGCAGCTCATCACGGTTGAGTGATACGCAGTATTTT
d_call: TRBD2; j_call: TRBJ2-2; v_call: TRBV30; clone_size: few; cdr3_aa: CAWRGLAGGGAGELFF; cdr3_nt: TGTGCCTGGAGGGGACTAGCGGGAGGAGGGGCCGGGGAGCTGTTTTTT
d_call: .; j_call: TRBJ1-2; v_call: TRBV27; clone_size: .; cdr3_aa: CASSFNTNYGYTF; cdr3_nt: TGTGCCAGCAGTTTCAATACTAACTATGGCTACACCTTC
d_call: .; j_call: TRBJ2-3; v_call: TRBV18; clone_size: few; cdr3_aa: CASSPRGGPSTDTQYF; cdr3_nt: TGTGCCAGCTCACCAAGGGGCGGTCCTAGCACAGATACGCAGTATTTT
d_call: TRBD2; j_call: TRBJ2-3; v_call: TRBV7-8; clone_size: few; cdr3_aa: CASSLATRGGTDTQYF; cdr3_nt: TGTGCCAGCAGCTTAGCTACGAGGGGAGGGACAGATACGCAGTATTTT
d_call: TRBD1; j_call: TRBJ1-3; v_call: TRBV19; clone_size: few; cdr3_aa: CATRQGATGNTIYF; cdr3_nt: TGTGCCACCAGACAGGGGGCAACGGGAAACACCATATATTTT
d_call: TRBD1; j_call: TRBJ2-5; v_call: TRBV2; clone_size: .; cdr3_aa: CASTTGYQETQYF; cdr3_nt: TGTGCCAGCACGACAGGGTACCAAGAGACCCAGTACTTC
d_call: .; j_call: TRBJ1-3; v_call: TRBV9; clone_size: many; cdr3_aa: CASAQDFSGNTIYF; cdr3_nt: TGTGCCAGCGCTCAAGACTTCTCTGGAAACACCATATATTTT
d_call: TRBD1; j_call: TRBJ1-2; v_call: TRBV19; clone_size: few; cdr3_aa: CASSARTGADDYGYTF; cdr3_nt: TGTGCCAGTAGTGCCAGGACAGGAGCCGATGATTATGGCTACACCTTC
d_call: TRBD2; j_call: TRBJ2-1; v_call: TRBV19; clone_size: few; cdr3_aa: CASSPRGSGGMGSYNEQFF; cdr3_nt: TGTGCCAGTAGTCCCCGGGGTAGCGGGGGGATGGGATCCTACAATGAGCAGTTCTTC
d_call: .; j_call: TRBJ1-2; v_call: TRBV7-2; clone_size: few; cdr3_aa: CASSPTSGNLYGYTF; cdr3_nt: TGTGCCAGCAGTCCGACCTCAGGGAACCTCTATGGCTACACCTTC
d_call: .; j_call: TRBJ2-5; v_call: TRBV5-1; clone_size: few; cdr3_aa: CASSRDGWETQYF; cdr3_nt: TGCGCCAGCAGCAGGGACGGGTGGGAGACCCAGTACTTC
d_call: TRBD2; j_call: TRBJ2-5; v_call: TRBV2; clone_size: .; cdr3_aa: CASRNFRGGQETQYF; cdr3_nt: TGTGCCAGCAGGAATTTCCGGGGGGGTCAAGAGACCCAGTACTTC
d_call: .; j_call: TRBJ2-2; v_call: TRBV7-2; clone_size: .; cdr3_aa: CASSPQAGGGELFF; cdr3_nt: TGTGCCAGCAGCCCACAGGCGGGCGGCGGGGAGCTGTTTTTT
d_call: .; j_call: TRBJ1-6; v_call: TRBV18; clone_size: many; cdr3_aa: CASSPPGGIGSPLHF; cdr3_nt: TGTGCCAGCTCACCACCTGGGGGTATAGGTTCACCCCTCCACTTT
d_call: .; j_call: TRBJ1-5; v_call: TRBV7-2; clone_size: few; cdr3_aa: CASSEQGNGYQPQHF; cdr3_nt: TGTGCCAGCAGCGAGCAAGGTAACGGGTATCAGCCCCAGCATTTT
d_call: .; j_call: TRBJ1-1; v_call: TRBV19; clone_size: .; cdr3_aa: CASSVPYGRTYSNTEAFF; cdr3_nt: TGTGCCAGTAGTGTTCCGTACGGCCGCACGTACTCGAACACTGAAGCTTTCTTT
d_call: .; j_call: TRBJ1-2; v_call: TRBV6-5; clone_size: .; cdr3_aa: CASSYDRGTVDYTF; cdr3_nt: TGTGCCAGCAGTTACGATAGGGGGACGGTTGACTACACCTTC
d_call: .; j_call: TRBJ2-1; v_call: TRBV7-3; clone_size: .; cdr3_aa: CASSFTASSYNEQFF; cdr3_nt: TGTGCCAGCAGCTTTACGGCCAGCTCCTACAATGAGCAGTTCTTC
d_call: TRBD1; j_call: TRBJ2-5; v_call: TRBV13; clone_size: many; cdr3_aa: CASSGLGTEQETQYF; cdr3_nt: TGTGCCAGCAGTGGGTTGGGGACAGAGCAAGAGACCCAGTACTTC
d_call: .; j_call: TRBJ1-1; v_call: TRBV18; clone_size: .; cdr3_aa: CASSPPSKNTEAFF; cdr3_nt: TGTGCCAGCTCACCACCGTCGAAGAACACTGAAGCTTTCTTT
d_call: TRBD2; j_call: TRBJ2-7; v_call: TRBV25-1; clone_size: .; cdr3_aa: CASRGGLANSYEQYF; cdr3_nt: TGTGCCAGCAGGGGGGGACTAGCGAACTCCTACGAGCAGTACTTC
d_call: .; j_call: TRBJ1-2; v_call: TRBV5-1; clone_size: few; cdr3_aa: CASSPGDRDGYTF; cdr3_nt: TGCGCCAGCAGCCCCGGAGACAGAGATGGCTACACCTTC